Listed here is a single T cell receptor beta chain. The antigen remains undetermined. V shed 4 bases and J shed 3 bases, with 13 bases lying between them. The CDR3 spans 14 residues. CDR1 and CDR2 (germline): LNHNV, YYDKDF (reference sequence). TCRdb reanalysed the RT-PCR reads using MiXCR and keeps one entry per CDR3 protein. The repertoire holds about 700,000 distinct CDR3 sequences, with over 11% as singletons. The data were obtained in a study of response to subunit inactivated influenza vaccine. Study-level results: Only a handful of new T cells, the authors suggested, are recruited with each seasonal influenza vaccination.

The genes are TRBV15 and TRBJ2-7; D is unclear. The TCR originated in a man between 45 and 60 years old who received an inactivated influenza vaccine. Material: PBMCs from blood, obtained 14 to 15 days before vaccination. CDR3 residues: CATSTHRANYEQYF. CDR3 nucleotide sequence: TGTGCCACCAGCACCCACCGGGCAAACTACGAGCAGTACTTC.